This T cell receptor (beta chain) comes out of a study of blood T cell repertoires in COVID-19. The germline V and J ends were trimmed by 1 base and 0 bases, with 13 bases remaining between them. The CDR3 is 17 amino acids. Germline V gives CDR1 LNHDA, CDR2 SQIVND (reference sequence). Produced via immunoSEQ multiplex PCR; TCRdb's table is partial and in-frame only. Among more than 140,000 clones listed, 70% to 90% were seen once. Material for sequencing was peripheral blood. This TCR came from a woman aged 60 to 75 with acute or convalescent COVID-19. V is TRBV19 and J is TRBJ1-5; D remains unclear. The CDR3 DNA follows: TGTGCCAGTAGTATAGCAGGCTCCGGCGCTAGCAATCAGCCCCAGCATTTT. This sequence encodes CASSIAGSGASNQPQHF.